The rows below give T cell receptor beta chains drawn from one sample of a study of T cell responses to AZD1222 COVID-19 vaccine. TCRdb's copy holds only in-frame clones and misses some; the assay was immunoSEQ multiplex PCR. The repertoire holds about 140,000 clones, with approximately 90% as singletons. Sequenced here: peripheral blood, sampled 28 days after the second AZD1222 dose. All receptors come from an adult who received the AZD1222 COVID-19 vaccine. Both conserved end residues are part of each CDR3. D genes are given only for firm matches. A row's size may be missing; if present it is once, few, many or a size class.

V: TRBV7-8
size: -
D: -
J: TRBJ2-7
DNA: TGTGCCAGCATTCCCGTAAGCGTCAGGACGTCCGAGCAGTACTTC
CDR3: CASIPVSVRTSEQYF

V: TRBV19
size: -
D: TRBD2
J: TRBJ2-1
DNA: TGTGCCAGTAGTATAGTTGGGACTAGCGGGATTTGGAATGAGCAGTTCTTC
CDR3: CASSIVGTSGIWNEQFF

V: TRBV3-1/TRBV3-2
size: -
D: -
J: TRBJ1-2
DNA: TGTGCCAGCAGCCATGCAGGGGAGTATGGCTACACCTTC
CDR3: CASSHAGEYGYTF

V: TRBV7-3
size: many
D: TRBD1
J: TRBJ2-1
DNA: TGTGCCAGCAGCCCCACCCAGGGGGCCTACAATGAGCAGTTCTTC
CDR3: CASSPTQGAYNEQFF

V: TRBV5-1
size: -
D: -
J: TRBJ2-1
DNA: TGCGCCAGCAGCTCGACCGGGACTGGGGGCGGCAATGAGCAGTTCTTC
CDR3: CASSSTGTGGGNEQFF

V: TRBV11-3
size: -
D: -
J: TRBJ2-2
DNA: TGTGCCAGCGAGAAGTCCGGGGAGCTGTTTTTT
CDR3: CASEKSGELFF

V: TRBV11-3
size: -
D: -
J: TRBJ2-3
DNA: TGTGCCAGCAGCTTAGAGGGGGCTGTGACAGATACGCAGTATTTT
CDR3: CASSLEGAVTDTQYF

V: TRBV7-3
size: -
D: -
J: TRBJ2-1
DNA: TGTGCCAGCAGCTTCCTAGGACCCTACAATGAGCAGTTCTTC
CDR3: CASSFLGPYNEQFF

V: TRBV7-2
size: -
D: TRBD1
J: TRBJ1-3
DNA: TGTGCCAGCAGCTCCCGGACAGGGTCGGCTGGAAACACCATATATTTT
CDR3: CASSSRTGSAGNTIYF

V: TRBV27
size: -
D: -
J: TRBJ2-3
DNA: TGTGCCAGCAGTTTCGTCGGGTTCGGGAAAGATACGCAGTATTTT
CDR3: CASSFVGFGKDTQYF

V: TRBV7-2
size: few
D: -
J: TRBJ1-6
DNA: TGTGCCAGCAGCCAAGACAGAAGCTCCTATAATTCACCCCTCCACTTT
CDR3: CASSQDRSSYNSPLHF

V: TRBV11-2
size: once
D: TRBD1
J: TRBJ1-4
DNA: TGTGCCAGCAGCCCGGGACAGGGAGGGGAAAAACTGTTTTTT
CDR3: CASSPGQGGEKLFF

V: TRBV5-4
size: once
D: -
J: TRBJ1-1
DNA: TGTGCCAGCAGCTTGGCCAGGGATGAAGCTTTCTTT
CDR3: CASSLARDEAFF

V: TRBV6-5
size: -
D: -
J: TRBJ1-5
DNA: TGTGCCAGCAGTATCGACAGCTCTAGCAATCAGCCCCAGCATTTT
CDR3: CASSIDSSSNQPQHF

V: TRBV27
size: -
D: -
J: TRBJ2-7
DNA: TGTGCCAGCAGTTCCCCGGTCAGGGGAGAATACGAGCAGTACTTC
CDR3: CASSSPVRGEYEQYF

V: TRBV18
size: -
D: -
J: TRBJ1-5
DNA: TGTGCCAGCTCACCGTCGCGCGATCAGCCCCAGCATTTT
CDR3: CASSPSRDQPQHF

V: TRBV5-4
size: -
D: -
J: TRBJ2-2
DNA: TGTGCCAGCAGCTTGGGGGGGACGGGGAACACCGGGGAGCTGTTTTTT
CDR3: CASSLGGTGNTGELFF

V: TRBV9
size: -
D: -
J: TRBJ2-1
DNA: TGTGCCAGCAGCGTAGGGGGAGGACCCGCGTACTACTCCTACAATGAGCAGTTCTTC
CDR3: CASSVGGGPAYYSYNEQFF

V: TRBV27
size: -
D: -
J: TRBJ1-4
DNA: TGTGCCAGCAGTTCGAACCAGGGGGAAAAACTGTTTTTT
CDR3: CASSSNQGEKLFF

V: TRBV27
size: -
D: -
J: TRBJ2-1
DNA: TGTGCCACCAAAGTCCGACTACTTTACAATGAGCAGTTCTTC
CDR3: CATKVRLLYNEQFF

V: TRBV11-2
size: -
D: -
J: TRBJ2-2
DNA: TGTGCCAGCACCCCAGGAGGGGGAAACACCGGGGAGCTGTTTTTT
CDR3: CASTPGGGNTGELFF

V: TRBV11-2
size: -
D: -
J: TRBJ1-3
DNA: TGTGCCAGCAGCTCCCGTGCCTTTTGGGACGGAAACACCATATATTTT
CDR3: CASSSRAFWDGNTIYF

V: TRBV18
size: -
D: -
J: TRBJ2-7
DNA: TGTGCCAGCTCACCCCAGGCCCGGGGAGACGAGCAGTACTTC
CDR3: CASSPQARGDEQYF

V: TRBV6-5
size: -
D: -
J: TRBJ1-3
DNA: TGTGCCAGCATCCTACTTAACACCATATATTTT
CDR3: CASILLNTIYF